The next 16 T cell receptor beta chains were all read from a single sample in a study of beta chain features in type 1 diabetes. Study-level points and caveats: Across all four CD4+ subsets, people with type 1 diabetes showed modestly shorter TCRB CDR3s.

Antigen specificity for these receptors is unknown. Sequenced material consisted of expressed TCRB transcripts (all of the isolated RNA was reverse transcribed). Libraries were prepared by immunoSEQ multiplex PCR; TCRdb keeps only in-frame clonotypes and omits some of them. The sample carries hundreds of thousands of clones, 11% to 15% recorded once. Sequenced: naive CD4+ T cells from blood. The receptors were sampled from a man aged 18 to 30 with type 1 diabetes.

CDR3 sequence reads: CASSLRDPGTDTQYF. CDR3 DNA: TGTGCCAGCAGCTTGAGGGACCCTGGCACAGATACGCAGTATTTT. V gene TRBV5-4 combines with J gene TRBJ2-3; possibly TRBD1 or TRBD2 for D (5 bases each). Germline CDR1 is SGHNT and CDR2 is YYREEE (reference sequence). The CDR3 is 15 amino acids. V dropped 1 base and J dropped 1 base, with 10 bases sitting between them.

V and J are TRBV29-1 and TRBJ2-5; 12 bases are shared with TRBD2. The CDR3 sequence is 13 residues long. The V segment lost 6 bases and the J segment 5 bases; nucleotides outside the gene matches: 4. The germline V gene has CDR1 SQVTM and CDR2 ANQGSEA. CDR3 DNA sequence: TGCAGCGTGCTAGCGGGAGGGTGGGAGACCCAGTACTTC. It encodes CSVLAGGWETQYF.

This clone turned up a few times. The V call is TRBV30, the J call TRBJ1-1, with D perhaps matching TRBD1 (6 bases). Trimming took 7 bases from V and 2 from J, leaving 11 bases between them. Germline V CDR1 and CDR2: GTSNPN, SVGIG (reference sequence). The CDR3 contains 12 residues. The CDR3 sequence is CAFGTLNTEAFF. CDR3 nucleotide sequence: TGTGCCTTCGGGACACTTAACACTGAAGCTTTCTTT. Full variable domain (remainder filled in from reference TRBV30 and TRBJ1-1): SQTIHQWPATLVQPVGSPLSLECTVEGTSNPNLYWYRQAAGRGLQLLFYSVGIGQISSEVPQNLSASRPQDRQFILSSKKLLLSDSGFYLCAFGTLNTEAFFGQGTRLTVV.

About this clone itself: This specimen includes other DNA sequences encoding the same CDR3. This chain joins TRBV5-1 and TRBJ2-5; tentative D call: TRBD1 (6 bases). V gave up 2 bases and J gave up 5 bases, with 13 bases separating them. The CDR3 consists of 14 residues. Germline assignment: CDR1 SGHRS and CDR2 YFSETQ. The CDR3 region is CASSLGQGQETQYF. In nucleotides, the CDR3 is TGCGCCAGCAGCTTAGGGCAGGGGCAGGAGACCCAGTACTTC. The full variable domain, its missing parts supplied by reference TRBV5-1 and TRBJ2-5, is KAGVTQTPRYLIKTRGQQVTLSCSPISGHRSVSWYQQTPGQGLQFLFEYFSETQRNKGNFPGRFSGRQFSNSRSEMNVSTLELGDSALYLCASSLGQGQETQYFGPGTRLLVL.

The CDR3 DNA sequence: TGCAGCGTTTCCTTCACCCAGGGGTACGGCTCTGGAAACACCATATATTTT. Protein: CSVSFTQGYGSGNTIYF. The V call is TRBV29-1, the J call TRBJ1-3; D possibly corresponds to TRBD1 (6 bases). Germline values: CDR1 SQVTM, CDR2 ANQGSEA. This CDR3 has 17 amino acids. V was pared by 5 bases and J by 0 bases, with 20 bases between.

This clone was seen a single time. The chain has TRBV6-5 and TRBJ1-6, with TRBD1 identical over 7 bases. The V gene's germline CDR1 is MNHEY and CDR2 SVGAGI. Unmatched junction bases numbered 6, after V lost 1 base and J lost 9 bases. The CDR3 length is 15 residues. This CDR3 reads CASSYFTGDGSPLHF. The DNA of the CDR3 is TGTGCCAGCAGTTACTTCACAGGGGACGGTTCACCCCTCCACTTT.

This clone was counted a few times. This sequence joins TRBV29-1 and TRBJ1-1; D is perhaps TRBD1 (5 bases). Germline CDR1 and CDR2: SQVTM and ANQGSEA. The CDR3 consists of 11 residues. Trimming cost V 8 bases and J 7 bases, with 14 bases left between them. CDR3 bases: TGCAGCTACGGAGACACAGGTGAAGCTTTCTTT. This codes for CSYGDTGEAFF.

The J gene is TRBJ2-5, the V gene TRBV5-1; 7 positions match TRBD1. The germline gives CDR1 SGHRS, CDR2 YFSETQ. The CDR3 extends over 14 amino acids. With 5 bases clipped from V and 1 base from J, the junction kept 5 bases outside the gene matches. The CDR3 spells CASRPGQIQETQYF. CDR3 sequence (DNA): TGCGCCAGCAGACCGGGACAGATCCAAGAGACCCAGTACTTC. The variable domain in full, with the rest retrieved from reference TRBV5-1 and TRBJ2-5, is KAGVTQTPRYLIKTRGQQVTLSCSPISGHRSVSWYQQTPGQGLQFLFEYFSETQRNKGNFPGRFSGRQFSNSRSEMNVSTLELGDSALYLCASRPGQIQETQYFGPGTRLLVL.

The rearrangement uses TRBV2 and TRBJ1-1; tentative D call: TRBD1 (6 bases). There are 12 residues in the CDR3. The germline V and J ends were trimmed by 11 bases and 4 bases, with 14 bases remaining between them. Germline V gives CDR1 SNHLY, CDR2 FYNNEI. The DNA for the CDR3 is TGTGCCTCGTCAGGGGATCCCACTGAAGCTTTCTTT. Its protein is CASSGDPTEAFF.

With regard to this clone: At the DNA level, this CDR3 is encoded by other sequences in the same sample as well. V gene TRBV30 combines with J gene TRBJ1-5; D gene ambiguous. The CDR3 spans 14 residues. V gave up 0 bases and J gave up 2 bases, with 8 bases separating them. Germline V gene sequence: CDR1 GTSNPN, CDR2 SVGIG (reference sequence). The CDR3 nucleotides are TGTGCCTGGAGTGTGTTGGATGGCAATCAGCCCCAGCATTTT. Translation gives CAWSVLDGNQPQHF.

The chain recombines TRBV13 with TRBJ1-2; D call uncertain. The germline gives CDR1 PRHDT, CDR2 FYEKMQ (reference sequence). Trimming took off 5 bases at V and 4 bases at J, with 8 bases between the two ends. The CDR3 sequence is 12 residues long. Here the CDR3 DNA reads TGTGCCAGCAGCGTTTACTTCTATGGCTACACCTTC. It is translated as CASSVYFYGYTF.

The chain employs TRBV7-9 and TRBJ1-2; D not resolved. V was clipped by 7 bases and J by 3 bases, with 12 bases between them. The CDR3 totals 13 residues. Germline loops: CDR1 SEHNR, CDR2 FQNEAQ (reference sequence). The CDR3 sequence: CASNPPGDYGYTF. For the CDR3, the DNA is TGTGCCAGCAACCCCCCGGGAGACTATGGCTACACCTTC.

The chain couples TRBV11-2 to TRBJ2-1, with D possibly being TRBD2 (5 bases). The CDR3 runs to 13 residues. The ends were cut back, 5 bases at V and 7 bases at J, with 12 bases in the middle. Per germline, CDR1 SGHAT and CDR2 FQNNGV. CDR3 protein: CASSPPGRNEQFF. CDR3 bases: TGTGCCAGCAGCCCCCCTGGGAGAAATGAGCAGTTCTTC.

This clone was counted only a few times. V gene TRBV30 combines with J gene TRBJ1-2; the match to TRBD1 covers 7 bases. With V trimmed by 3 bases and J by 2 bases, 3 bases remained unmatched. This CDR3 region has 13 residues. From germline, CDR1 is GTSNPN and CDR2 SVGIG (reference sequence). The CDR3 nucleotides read TGTGCCTGGAGGGGGACAGCCAACTATGGCTACACCTTC. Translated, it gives CAWRGTANYGYTF.

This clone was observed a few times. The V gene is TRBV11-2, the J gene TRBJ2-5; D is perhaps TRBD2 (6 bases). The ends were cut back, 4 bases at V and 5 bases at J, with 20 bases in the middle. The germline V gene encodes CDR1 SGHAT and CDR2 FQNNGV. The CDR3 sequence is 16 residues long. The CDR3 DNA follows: TGTGCCAGCAGCTACCGTCGTGCGGGGCGCTCGGAGACCCAGTACTTC. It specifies CASSYRRAGRSETQYF.

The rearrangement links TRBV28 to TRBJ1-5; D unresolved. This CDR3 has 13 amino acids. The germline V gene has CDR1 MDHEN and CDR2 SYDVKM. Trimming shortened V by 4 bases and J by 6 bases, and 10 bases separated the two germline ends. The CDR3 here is CASSYHYSQPQHF. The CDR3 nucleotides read TGTGCCAGCAGTTATCACTACAGTCAGCCCCAGCATTTT.